This TCR beta chain was identified during a study of control samples from healthy donors and cancer patients. Measured with immunoSEQ multiplex PCR; TCRdb has only the in-frame clones, and not every one. This table has over 100,000 clones, around 89% appearing once. The length of the CDR3 is 15 residues. CDR1 SGHVS and CDR2 FNYEAQ come from the germline V gene. The junction had 5 bases not matched to a gene; V was cut back by 4 bases and J by 0 bases. Input material: blood. This sequence was found in a woman between 45 and 60 years old in good health. V and J are TRBV7-6 and TRBJ2-7, with 8 bases that match TRBD1. CDR3 DNA sequence: TGTGCCAGCAGCTCGCGGACAGGGCCCTCCTACGAGCAGTACTTC. This gives the protein CASSSRTGPSYEQYF.